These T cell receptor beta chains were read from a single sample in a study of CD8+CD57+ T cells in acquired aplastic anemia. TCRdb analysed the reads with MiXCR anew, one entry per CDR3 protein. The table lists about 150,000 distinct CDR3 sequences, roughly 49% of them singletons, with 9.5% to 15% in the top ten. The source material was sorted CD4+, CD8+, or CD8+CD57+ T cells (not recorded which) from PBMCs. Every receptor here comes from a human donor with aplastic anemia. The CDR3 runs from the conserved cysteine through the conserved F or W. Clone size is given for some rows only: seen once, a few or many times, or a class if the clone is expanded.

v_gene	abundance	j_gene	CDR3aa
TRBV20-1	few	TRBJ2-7	CSARTGLDEQYF
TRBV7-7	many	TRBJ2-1	CASSPGQYNEQFF
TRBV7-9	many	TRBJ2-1	CASSLAAHSYNEQFF
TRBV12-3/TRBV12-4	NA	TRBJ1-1	CASSLGGGSGTEAFF
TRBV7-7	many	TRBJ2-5	CASSGHRGRKETQYF
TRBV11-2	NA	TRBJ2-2	CAGSPWWDPGELFF
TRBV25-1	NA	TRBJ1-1	CASSDQALGGEAFF
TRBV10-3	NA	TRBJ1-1	CAISAENGQGNTEAFF
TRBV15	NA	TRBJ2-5	CATSRDRASWETQYF
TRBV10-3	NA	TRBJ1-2	CAISPRDRVYGYTF